One sample yielded the 23 T cell receptor beta chains listed below, sequenced in a study of shared clonotypes between healthy human individuals. Sequencing was performed with immunoSEQ multiplex PCR; in TCRdb, only in-frame clones are kept and a portion is missing. The table lists approximately 480,000 clones, about 79% of them singletons, with roughly an eighth in the top ten. The sequenced sample consisted of PBMCs. Receptors were obtained from a middle-aged woman in good health. Some clones in this sample may be carry-over from other donors' samples.

This clone was detected ten times or more. This chain joins TRBV11-2 and TRBJ2-7; 7 bases are a match to TRBD1. The CDR3 loop spans 15 amino acids. The germline gives CDR1 SGHAT, CDR2 FQNNGV. J was trimmed by 3 bases and V by 5 bases; bases with no gene match: 10. The CDR3 DNA sequence: TGTGCCAGCAGCGATCGGACAGGAGGTTTCTACGAGCAGTACTTC. It encodes CASSDRTGGFYEQYF.

The rearrangement joins TRBV6-6 to TRBJ2-1; 8 bases are shared with TRBD1. The CDR3 covers 15 residues. The germline CDR1 and CDR2 sequences are MNHNY and SVGAGI (reference sequence). V was pared by 2 bases and J by 7 bases, with 7 bases of the junction left unmatched. CDR3 amino acids: CASSYVGQGGNEQFF. CDR3 DNA sequence: TGTGCCAGCAGTTACGTTGGACAGGGTGGGAATGAGCAGTTCTTC.

The chain employs TRBV10-3 and TRBJ2-5; D is possibly TRBD2 (6 bases). CDR1 is ENHRY and CDR2 is SYGVKD in the germline V gene. V lost 3 bases, J lost 5 bases, and 10 bases lay in between. The CDR3 is 13 residues long. CDR3 amino acids: CAISEGGLETQYF. For the CDR3, the DNA is TGTGCCATCAGTGAAGGAGGGTTGGAGACCCAGTACTTC.

In this sample, this clone turned up many times. The V gene is TRBV29-1, the J gene TRBJ2-1; unclear D gene. The ends were cut back, 3 bases at V and 0 bases at J, with 9 bases in the middle. Germline loops: CDR1 SQVTM, CDR2 ANQGSEA. The CDR3 length is 14 residues. The CDR3 DNA is TGCAGCGTTGAGTCCGGAAGCTCCTACAATGAGCAGTTCTTC. Translated, it gives CSVESGSSYNEQFF.

CDR3 nucleotides: TGCAGCGTTGGGGACAGGGGCTACAATGAGCAGTTCTTC. It specifies CSVGDRGYNEQFF. The chain uses TRBV29-1 and TRBJ2-1; 10 nucleotides align to TRBD1. J gave up 3 bases and V 4 bases, and 0 bases lay outside the gene matches. CDR1 is SQVTM and CDR2 is ANQGSEA in the germline V gene. CDR3 length equals 13 residues.

This clone occurred a few times. The chain is built from TRBV10-3 and TRBJ1-2; D call uncertain. CDR3 length equals 13 residues. V dropped 3 bases and J dropped 6 bases, with 11 bases sitting between them. Looked up from germline, CDR1 is ENHRY and CDR2 is SYGVKD. In DNA form, the CDR3 reads TGTGCCATCAGTGACCCCAACATGAATGGCTACACCTTC. Its protein product is CAISDPNMNGYTF.

The V and J genes are TRBV6-1 and TRBJ2-7, with 16 bases lining up with TRBD2. This CDR3 has 17 residues. Germline V lookup: CDR1 MNHNS, CDR2 SASEGT. V shed 3 bases, J shed 7 bases, and the junction held 9 bases outside the gene matches. The CDR3 sequence is CASSDRGLAGGPQEQYF. In nucleotides, the CDR3 is TGTGCCAGCAGTGATAGGGGACTAGCGGGAGGGCCTCAAGAGCAGTACTTC.

This chain joins TRBV6-5 and TRBJ1-2; no clear D gene. CDR3 length: 13 residues. CDR1 is MNHEY, CDR2 SVGAGI, per germline. The germline V and J ends were trimmed by 6 bases and 2 bases, with 10 bases remaining between them. The CDR3 coding sequence is TGTGCCAGCAGACCGCACGGAAACTATGGCTACACCTTC. Its protein product is CASRPHGNYGYTF.

In DNA form, the CDR3 reads TGTGCCAGCAGCTTTGGAGGCAGCCCCACAGATACGCAGTATTTT. Translating gives CASSFGGSPTDTQYF. V is TRBV5-4 and J is TRBJ2-3, with D possibly matching TRBD2 (5 bases). The V end lost 2 bases, the J end lost 2 bases, and 12 bases lay between the germline ends. Germline V gene data show CDR1 as SGHNT and CDR2 as YYREEE (reference sequence). The CDR3 contains 15 residues.

This clone came up once. The genes are TRBV13 and TRBJ2-1; the match to TRBD2 covers 8 bases. Germline V gene data show CDR1 as PRHDT and CDR2 as FYEKMQ (reference sequence). This CDR3 has 15 residues. V was pared by 2 bases and J by 9 bases, with 9 bases of the junction left unmatched. The CDR3 nucleotides read TGTGCCAGCAGCTTAACCGCTAGCGGGTGGGGTGAGCAGTTCTTC. Translated: CASSLTASGWGEQFF.

This rearrangement joins TRBV27 to TRBJ2-3, with TRBD2 matching 7 bases. The CDR3 has 14 residues. Looked up from germline, CDR1 is MNHEY and CDR2 is SMNVEV (reference sequence). Trimming at V came to 6 bases and at J to 0 bases, leaving 3 bases not matched to a gene. Written as DNA, the CDR3 is TGTGCCAGCAGCGGGGGGACTAGCACAGATACGCAGTATTTT. The encoded protein is CASSGGTSTDTQYF.

The chain links TRBV5-4 to TRBJ2-1; D may correspond to TRBD1 or TRBD2 (5 bases each). CDR3 length: 12 amino acids. Germline CDR1 and CDR2: SGHNT and YYREEE (reference sequence). Trimming removed 5 bases from V and 7 bases from J, with 10 bases in between. The CDR3 DNA sequence: TGTGCCAGCAGTACAGGACTGAATGAGCAGTTCTTC. Its translation is CASSTGLNEQFF.

In its sample, this clone was seen once. The CDR3 here is CSAYRGYEQYF. The CDR3 region has the DNA TGCAGCGCCTACCGAGGTTACGAGCAGTACTTC. This sequence joins TRBV29-1 and TRBJ2-7; no definite D call. The CDR3 is 11 residues long. Germline V gene sequence: CDR1 SQVTM, CDR2 ANQGSEA. Trimming pared 7 bases from V and 4 bases from J, leaving 11 bases between.

In this sample, this clone turned up once. The chain uses TRBV5-1 and TRBJ2-2, with 10 nucleotides matching TRBD2. In germline, CDR1 is SGHRS, CDR2 YFSETQ. After removal of 6 bases from V and 7 bases from J, the junction contained 9 bases not matched to a gene. This CDR3 contains 15 residues. Written as DNA, the CDR3 is TGCGCCAGCAACCTAGCGGGAGAAGCGATCGGGGAGCTGTTTTTT. Amino acid sequence: CASNLAGEAIGELFF.

The chain combines TRBV6-6 with TRBJ2-2; no firm D call. Trimming removed 6 bases at V and 7 bases at J, with 9 bases between. Germline V gene lookup returns CDR1 MNHNY and CDR2 SVGAGI (reference sequence). The CDR3 runs 12 residues. In DNA, the CDR3 is TGTGCCAGCAGAAGGGAAATCGGGGAGCTGTTTTTT. Translating gives CASRREIGELFF.

On this clone itself: The sample holds other DNA sequences that translate to the same CDR3. This sequence joins TRBV5-1 and TRBJ2-5, with D hard to call. The CDR3 length is 13 residues. The germline CDR1 and CDR2 sequences are SGHRS and YFSETQ. V was trimmed by 2 bases and J by 1 base, leaving 6 bases between them. CDR3 bases: TGCGCCAGCAGCTTAGGGCCCCAAGAGACCCAGTACTTC. Amino acids: CASSLGPQETQYF.

The rearrangement uses TRBV5-4 and TRBJ2-3; 12 positions agree with TRBD2. Germline assignment: CDR1 SGHNT and CDR2 YYREEE (reference sequence). V gave up 4 bases and J gave up 6 bases; unmatched junction bases: 6. CDR3 length: 15 residues. The CDR3 DNA reads TGTGCCAGCAGCCTCCCCGGGACTAGCGGGGATACGCAGTATTTT. Its protein product is CASSLPGTSGDTQYF.

Concerning this clone itself: The same CDR3 also results from other DNA sequences found in this sample. V and J are TRBV9 and TRBJ2-1, with 9 nucleotides matching TRBD2. The CDR3 is 16 amino acids. V trimming: 0 bases; J trimming: 0 bases; junction bases outside the gene matches: 1. Germline V gene sequence: CDR1 SGDLS, CDR2 YYNGEE. Here the CDR3 DNA reads TGTGCCAGCAGCGTAGGCGGGAGGGCCTCCTACAATGAGCAGTTCTTC. Translating it yields CASSVGGRASYNEQFF.

CDR3 sequence reads: CSVIPQGQGDFYEQYF. The CDR3 DNA reads TGCAGCGTGATCCCCCAGGGACAGGGGGATTTCTACGAGCAGTACTTC. The J gene is TRBJ2-5, the V gene TRBV29-1; 11 bases are a match to TRBD1. The J call is uncertain, as TRBJ2-7 better fits the DNA end. The germline CDR1 and CDR2 sequences are SQVTM and ANQGSEA. This CDR3 is 16 amino acids long.

This chain connects TRBV10-3 to TRBJ1-3; unclear D gene. Germline-derived CDR1 and CDR2 are ENHRY and SYGVKD. Trimming cost V 2 bases and J 0 bases, with 8 bases left between them. The CDR3 covers 15 residues. CDR3: CAISETPDSGNTIYF. DNA for the CDR3: TGTGCCATCAGTGAGACCCCGGACTCTGGAAACACCATATATTTT.

This chain uses TRBV10-2 with TRBJ1-5; D gene ambiguous. The CDR3 sequence is 14 residues long. The V gene lost 6 bases and the J gene lost 4 bases, with 13 bases spanning the gap. From germline, CDR1 is WSHSY and CDR2 SAAADI. For the CDR3, the DNA is TGCGCCAGCAGACCGGCGGGGAATAATCAGCCCCAGCATTTT. Protein sequence: CASRPAGNNQPQHF.

This chain joins TRBV5-8 and TRBJ1-2; D is unresolved. The V gene's germline CDR1 is SGHTS and CDR2 YDEGEE. The CDR3 runs 12 residues. V was pared by 4 bases and J by 5 bases, with 9 bases between. CDR3 sequence: CASSLRLYGYTF. In DNA, the CDR3 is TGTGCCAGCAGCCTTCGACTGTATGGCTACACCTTC.

The chain joins TRBV2 to TRBJ2-7; TRBD1 agrees at 7 bases. CDR1 SNHLY and CDR2 FYNNEI come from the germline V gene. Germline trimming cut 5 bases from V and 7 bases from J; bases unmatched to any gene: 14. CDR3 length: 15 residues. CDR3 sequence reads: CASSRTMTGSSEQYF. CDR3 sequence (DNA): TGTGCCAGCAGTAGAACTATGACAGGGTCTTCGGAGCAGTACTTC.